The TCR beta chain described here comes from a study of radiotherapy plus CTLA-4 blockade in lung cancer. Study observations and caveats: Tumor-origin TCR clones grew in blood after radiotherapy plus ipilimumab. Strongest reported response predictors: early blood clone changes and post-radiation interferon-beta.

Per germline, CDR1 MGHRA and CDR2 YSYEKL. The CDR3 has 15 amino acids. The ends lost 1 base at V and 2 bases at J; junction bases unmatched: 2. Measured with immunoSEQ multiplex PCR; TCRdb has only the in-frame clones, and not every one. The sample includes under 110,000 clones, 70% to 90% seen only once; the top ten take about 2.2%. Points on this clone: Antigen: not known.

Source: peripheral blood, taken from a patient treated with radiotherapy plus ipilimumab. The TCR originated in a human donor with non-small cell lung cancer that progressed on radiotherapy plus ipilimumab. Some clones in this sample may be carry-over from other donors' samples. This chain links TRBV4-1 with TRBJ2-1; TRBD1 agrees at 7 bases. The CDR3 nucleotides read TGCGCCAGCAGCCAAGGACAGGGCACCTACAATGAGCAGTTCTTC. Translated: CASSQGQGTYNEQFF.